This T cell receptor (beta chain) was profiled in a study of T cell changes during pregnancy in multiple sclerosis. Germline V gene data show CDR1 as SGHNT and CDR2 as YENEEA. The CDR3 spans 14 residues. Trimming shortened V by 0 bases and J by 7 bases, and 12 bases separated the two germline ends. Here immunoSEQ multiplex PCR was the method, and the copy in TCRdb shows in-frame clones only, minus some. The sample holds tens of thousands of clones, about 90% seen once. This chain links TRBV11-3 with TRBJ1-1; unclear D gene. This clonotype was obtained from a female donor with multiple sclerosis, enrolled in a pregnancy study. The sample here was CD4+ T cells from peripheral blood mononuclear cells, taken in the first trimester of pregnancy. CDR3 coding DNA: TGTGCCAGCAGCTTAGATCAAGGACTGAGTGAAGCTTTCTTT. Translated, it gives CASSLDQGLSEAFF. The whole variable domain, filled in from reference TRBV11-3 and TRBJ1-1, reads EAGVVQSPRYKIIEKKQPVAFWCNPISGHNTLYWYLQNLGQGPELLIRYENEEAVDDSQLPKDRFSAERLKGVDSTLKIQPAELGDSAVYLCASSLDQGLSEAFFGQGTRLTVV.